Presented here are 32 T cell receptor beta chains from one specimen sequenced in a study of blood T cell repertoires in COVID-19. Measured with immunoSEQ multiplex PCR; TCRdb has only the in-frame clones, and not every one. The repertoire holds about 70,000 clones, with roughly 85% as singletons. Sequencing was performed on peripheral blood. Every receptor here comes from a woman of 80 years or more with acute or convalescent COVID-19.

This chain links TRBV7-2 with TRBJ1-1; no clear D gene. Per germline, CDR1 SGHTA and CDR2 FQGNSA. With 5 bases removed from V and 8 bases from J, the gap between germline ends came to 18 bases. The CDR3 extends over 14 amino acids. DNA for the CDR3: TGTGCCAGCAGCCCTCCGGGAGCAAGAAAGGAAGCTTTCTTT. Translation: CASSPPGARKEAFF.

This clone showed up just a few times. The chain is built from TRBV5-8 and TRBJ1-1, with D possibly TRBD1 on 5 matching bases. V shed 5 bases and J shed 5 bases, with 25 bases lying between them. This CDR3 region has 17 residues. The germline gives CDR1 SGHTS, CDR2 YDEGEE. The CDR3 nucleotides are TGTGCCAGCAGGGGGGAAGACCGACAGACACGGGGGACTGAAGCTTTCTTT. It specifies CASRGEDRQTRGTEAFF.

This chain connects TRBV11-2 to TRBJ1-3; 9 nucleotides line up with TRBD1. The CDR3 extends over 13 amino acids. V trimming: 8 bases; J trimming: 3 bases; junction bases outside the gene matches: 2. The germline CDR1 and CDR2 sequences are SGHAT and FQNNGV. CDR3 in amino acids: CASSDRGGNTIYF. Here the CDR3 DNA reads TGTGCCAGCTCGGACAGGGGTGGAAACACCATATATTTT.

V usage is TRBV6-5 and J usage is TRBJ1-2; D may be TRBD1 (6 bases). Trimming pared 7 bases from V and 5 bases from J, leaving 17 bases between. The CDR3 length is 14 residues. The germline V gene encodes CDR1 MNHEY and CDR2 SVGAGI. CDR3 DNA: TGTGCCAGCAACGACAGGAATTTTGGGTATGGCTACACCTTC. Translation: CASNDRNFGYGYTF.

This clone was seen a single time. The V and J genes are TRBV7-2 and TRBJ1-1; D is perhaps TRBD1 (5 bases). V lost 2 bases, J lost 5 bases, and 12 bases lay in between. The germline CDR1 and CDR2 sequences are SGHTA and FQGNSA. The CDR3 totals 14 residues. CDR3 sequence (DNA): TGTGCCAGCAGCTTAATAGGGGTGGGGACTGAAGCTTTCTTT. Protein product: CASSLIGVGTEAFF.

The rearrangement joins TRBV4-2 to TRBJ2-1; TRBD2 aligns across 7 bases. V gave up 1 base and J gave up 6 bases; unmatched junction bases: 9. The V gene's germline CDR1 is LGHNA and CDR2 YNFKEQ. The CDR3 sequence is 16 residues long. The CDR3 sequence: CASSQVAAGARNEQFF. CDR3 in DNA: TGTGCCAGCAGCCAAGTAGCGGCGGGAGCCCGCAATGAGCAGTTCTTC.

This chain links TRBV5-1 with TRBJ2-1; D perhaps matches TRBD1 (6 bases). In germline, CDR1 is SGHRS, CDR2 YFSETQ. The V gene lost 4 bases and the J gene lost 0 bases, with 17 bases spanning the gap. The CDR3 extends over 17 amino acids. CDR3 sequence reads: CASSLPRGMSSYNEQFF. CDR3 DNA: TGCGCCAGCAGCCTCCCCAGGGGAATGAGCTCCTACAATGAGCAGTTCTTC.

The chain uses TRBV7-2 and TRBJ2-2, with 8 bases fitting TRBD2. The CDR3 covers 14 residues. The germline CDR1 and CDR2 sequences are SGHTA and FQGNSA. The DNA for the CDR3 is TGTGCGGAGCGGGGGCTCCAGAACACCGGGGAGCTGTTTTTT. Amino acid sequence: CAERGLQNTGELFF.

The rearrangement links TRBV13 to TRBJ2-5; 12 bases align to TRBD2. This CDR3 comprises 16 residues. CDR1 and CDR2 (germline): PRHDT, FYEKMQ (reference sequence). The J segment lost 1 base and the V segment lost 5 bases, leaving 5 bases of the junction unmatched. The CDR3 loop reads CASSRRLAGAQETQYF. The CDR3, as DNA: TGTGCCAGCAGCCGCAGACTAGCGGGAGCCCAAGAGACCCAGTACTTC. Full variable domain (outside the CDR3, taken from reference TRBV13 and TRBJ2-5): AAGVIQSPRHLIKEKRETATLKCYPIPRHDTVYWYQQGPGQDPQFLISFYEKMQSDKGSIPDRFSAQQFSDYHSELNMSSLELGDSALYFCASSRRLAGAQETQYFGPGTRLLVL.

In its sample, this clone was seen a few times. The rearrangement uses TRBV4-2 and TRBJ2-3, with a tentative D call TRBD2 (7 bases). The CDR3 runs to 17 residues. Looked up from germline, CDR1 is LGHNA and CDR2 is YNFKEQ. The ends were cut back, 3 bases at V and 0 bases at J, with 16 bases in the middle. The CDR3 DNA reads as TGTGCCAGCAGCCATCAAAAGGGGGGGGAGAGCACAGATACGCAGTATTTT. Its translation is CASSHQKGGESTDTQYF.

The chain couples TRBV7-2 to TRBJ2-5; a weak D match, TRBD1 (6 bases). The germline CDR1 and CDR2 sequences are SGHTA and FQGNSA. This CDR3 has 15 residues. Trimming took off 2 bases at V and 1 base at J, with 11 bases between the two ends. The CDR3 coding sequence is TGTGCCAGCAGCTTATCGGCAGGGGTCCAAGAGACCCAGTACTTC. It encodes CASSLSAGVQETQYF.

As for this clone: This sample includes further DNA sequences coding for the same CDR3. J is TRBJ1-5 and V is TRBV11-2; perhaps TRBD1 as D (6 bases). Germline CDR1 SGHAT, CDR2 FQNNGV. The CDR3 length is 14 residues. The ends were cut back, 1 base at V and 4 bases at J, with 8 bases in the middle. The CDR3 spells CASSLVGGNQPQHF. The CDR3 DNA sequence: TGTGCCAGCAGCTTAGTAGGGGGAAATCAGCCCCAGCATTTT. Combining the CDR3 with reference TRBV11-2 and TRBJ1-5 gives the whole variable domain EAGVAQSPRYKIIEKRQSVAFWCNPISGHATLYWYQQILGQGPKLLIQFQNNGVVDDSQLPKDRFSAERLKGVDSTLKIQPAKLEDSAVYLCASSLVGGNQPQHFGDGTRLSIL.

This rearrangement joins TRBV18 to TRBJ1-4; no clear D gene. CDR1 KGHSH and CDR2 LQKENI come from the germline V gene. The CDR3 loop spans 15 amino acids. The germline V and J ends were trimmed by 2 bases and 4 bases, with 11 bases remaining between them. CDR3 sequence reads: CASSPARSGNEKLFF. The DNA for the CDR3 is TGTGCCAGCTCACCAGCCCGATCGGGTAATGAAAAACTGTTTTTT. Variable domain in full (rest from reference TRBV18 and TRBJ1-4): NAGVMQNPRHLVRRRGQEARLRCSPMKGHSHVYWYRQLPEEGLKFMVYLQKENIIDESGMPKERFSAEFPKEGPSILRIQQVVRGDSAAYFCASSPARSGNEKLFFGSGTQLSVL.

CDR3 nucleotides: TGTGCCAGCCGGGACAGGAGAACCTACGAGCAGTACTTC. It codes for CASRDRRTYEQYF. V and J are TRBV25-1 and TRBJ2-7, with 8 bases that match TRBD1. The germline CDR1 and CDR2 sequences are MGHDK and SYGVNS. This CDR3 has 13 amino acids. With 8 bases clipped from V and 2 bases from J, the junction kept 5 bases outside the gene matches.

CDR3 bases: TGTGCCAGCATTTCTTGGAGGGACGAGCAGTACTTC. Residues: CASISWRDEQYF. The gene calls are TRBV28 and TRBJ2-7, with D possibly matching TRBD2 (6 bases). The CDR3 contains 12 residues. The germline V gene encodes CDR1 MDHEN and CDR2 SYDVKM. Trimming cost V 7 bases and J 5 bases, with 12 bases left between them.

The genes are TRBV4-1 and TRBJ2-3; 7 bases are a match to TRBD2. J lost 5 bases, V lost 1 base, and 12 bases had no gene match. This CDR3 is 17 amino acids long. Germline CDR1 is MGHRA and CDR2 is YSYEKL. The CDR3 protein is CASSQGQLSGNRDTQYF. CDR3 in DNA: TGCGCCAGCAGCCAAGGGCAATTGAGCGGGAATCGAGATACGCAGTATTTT.

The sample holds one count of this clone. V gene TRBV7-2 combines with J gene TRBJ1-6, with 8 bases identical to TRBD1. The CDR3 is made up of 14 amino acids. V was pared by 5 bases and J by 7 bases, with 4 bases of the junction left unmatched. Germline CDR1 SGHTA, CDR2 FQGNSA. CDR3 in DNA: TGTGCCAGCAGCGGCACAGGGGGAAATTCACCCCTCCACTTT. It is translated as CASSGTGGNSPLHF. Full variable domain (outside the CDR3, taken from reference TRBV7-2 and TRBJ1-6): GAGVSQSPSNKVTEKGKDVELRCDPISGHTALYWYRQSLGQGLEFLIYFQGNSAPDKSGLPSDRFSAERTGGSVSTLTIQRTQQEDSAVYLCASSGTGGNSPLHFGNGTRLTVT.

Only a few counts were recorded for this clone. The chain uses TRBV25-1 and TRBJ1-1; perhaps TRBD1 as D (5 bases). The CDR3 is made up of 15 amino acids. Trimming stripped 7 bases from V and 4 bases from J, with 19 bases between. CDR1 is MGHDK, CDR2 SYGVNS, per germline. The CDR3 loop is CASIPSGGMGTEAFF. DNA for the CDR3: TGTGCCAGCATTCCCAGCGGGGGGATGGGCACTGAAGCTTTCTTT.

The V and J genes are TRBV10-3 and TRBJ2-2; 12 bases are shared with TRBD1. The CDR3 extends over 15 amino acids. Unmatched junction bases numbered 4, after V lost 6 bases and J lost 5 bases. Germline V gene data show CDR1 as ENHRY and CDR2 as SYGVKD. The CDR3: CAIRGDRGRTGELFF. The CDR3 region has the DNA TGTGCCATCAGGGGGGACAGGGGGCGGACCGGGGAGCTGTTTTTT.

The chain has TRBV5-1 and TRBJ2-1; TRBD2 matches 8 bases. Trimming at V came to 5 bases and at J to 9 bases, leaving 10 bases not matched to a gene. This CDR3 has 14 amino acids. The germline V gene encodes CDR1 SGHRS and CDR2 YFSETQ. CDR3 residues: CASSEGLAIGEQFF. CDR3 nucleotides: TGCGCCAGCAGTGAAGGACTAGCTATCGGTGAGCAGTTCTTC.

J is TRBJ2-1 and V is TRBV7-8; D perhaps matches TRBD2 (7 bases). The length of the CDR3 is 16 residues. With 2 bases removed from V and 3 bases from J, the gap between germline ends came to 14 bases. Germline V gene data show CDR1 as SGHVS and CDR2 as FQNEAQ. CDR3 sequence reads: CASSLSRGLVYNEQFF. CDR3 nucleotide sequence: TGTGCCAGCAGCTTATCGCGGGGGCTTGTCTACAATGAGCAGTTCTTC.

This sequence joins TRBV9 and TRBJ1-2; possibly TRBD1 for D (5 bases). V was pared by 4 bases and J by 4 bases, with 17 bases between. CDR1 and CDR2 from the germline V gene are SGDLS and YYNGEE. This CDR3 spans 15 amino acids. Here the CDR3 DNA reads TGTGCCAGCAGCAAACCGGGGGGTCCGAGCTATGGCTACACCTTC. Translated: CASSKPGGPSYGYTF.

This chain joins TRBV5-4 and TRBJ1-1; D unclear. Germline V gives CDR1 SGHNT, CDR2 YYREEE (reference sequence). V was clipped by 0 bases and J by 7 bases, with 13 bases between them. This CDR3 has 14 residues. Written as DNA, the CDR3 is TGTGCCAGCAGCTTGGGCGGGCGTCAGGATGAAGCTTTCTTT. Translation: CASSLGGRQDEAFF.

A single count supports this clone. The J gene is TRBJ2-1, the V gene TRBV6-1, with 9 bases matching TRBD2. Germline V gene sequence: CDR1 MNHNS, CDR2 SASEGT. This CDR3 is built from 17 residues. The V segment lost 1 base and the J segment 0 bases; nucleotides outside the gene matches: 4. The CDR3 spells CASSEGSGGSSYNEQFF. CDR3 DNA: TGTGCCAGCAGTGAAGGAAGCGGGGGGAGCTCCTACAATGAGCAGTTCTTC.

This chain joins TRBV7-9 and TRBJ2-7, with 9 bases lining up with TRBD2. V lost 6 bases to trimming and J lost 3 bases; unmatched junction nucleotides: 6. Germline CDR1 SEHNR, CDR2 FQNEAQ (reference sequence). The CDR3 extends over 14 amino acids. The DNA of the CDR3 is TGTGCCAGCAGTCCCGCTAGCGGGAACTACGAGCAGTACTTC. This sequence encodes CASSPASGNYEQYF. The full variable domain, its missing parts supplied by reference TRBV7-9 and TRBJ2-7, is DTGVSQNPRHKITKRGQNVTFRCDPISEHNRLYWYRQTLGQGPEFLTYFQNEAQLEKSRLLSDRFSAERPKGSFSTLEIQRTEQGDSAMYLCASSPASGNYEQYFGPGTRLTVT.

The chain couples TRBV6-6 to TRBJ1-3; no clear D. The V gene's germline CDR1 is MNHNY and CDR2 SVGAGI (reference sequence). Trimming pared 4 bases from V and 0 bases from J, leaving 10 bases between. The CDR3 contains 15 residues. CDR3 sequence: CASSSRTVSGNTIYF. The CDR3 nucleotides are TGTGCCAGCAGTTCGCGAACGGTCTCTGGAAACACCATATATTTT.

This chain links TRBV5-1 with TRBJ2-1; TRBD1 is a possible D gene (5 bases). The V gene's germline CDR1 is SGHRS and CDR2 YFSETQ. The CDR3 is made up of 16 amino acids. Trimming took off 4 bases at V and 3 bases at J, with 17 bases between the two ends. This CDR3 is CASSDAPRTSYNEQFF. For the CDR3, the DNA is TGCGCCAGCAGCGACGCTCCCCGGACAAGCTACAATGAGCAGTTCTTC.

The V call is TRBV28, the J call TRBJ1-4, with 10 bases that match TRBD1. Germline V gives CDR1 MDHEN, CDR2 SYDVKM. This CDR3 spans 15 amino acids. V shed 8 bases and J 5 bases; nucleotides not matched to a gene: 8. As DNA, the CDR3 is TGTGCCAGCGGGACTCTGGGACAGGGGAATGAAAAACTGTTTTTT. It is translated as CASGTLGQGNEKLFF.

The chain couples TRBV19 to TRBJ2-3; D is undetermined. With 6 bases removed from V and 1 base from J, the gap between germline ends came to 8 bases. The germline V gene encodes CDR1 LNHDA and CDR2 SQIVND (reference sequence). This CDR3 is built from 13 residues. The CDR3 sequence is CASSLLGTDTQYF. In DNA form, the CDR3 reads TGTGCCAGTAGCCTCCTAGGCACAGATACGCAGTATTTT. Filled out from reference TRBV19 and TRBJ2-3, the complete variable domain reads DGGITQSPKYLFRKEGQNVTLSCEQNLNHDAMYWYRQDPGQGLRLIYYSQIVNDFQKGDIAEGYSVSREKKESFPLTVTSAQKNPTAFYLCASSLLGTDTQYFGPGTRLTVL.

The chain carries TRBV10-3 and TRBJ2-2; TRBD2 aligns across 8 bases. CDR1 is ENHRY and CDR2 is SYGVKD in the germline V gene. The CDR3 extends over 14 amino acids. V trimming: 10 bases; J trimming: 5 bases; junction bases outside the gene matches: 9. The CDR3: CATHQREWTGELFF. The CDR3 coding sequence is TGTGCCACCCACCAGCGGGAGTGGACCGGGGAGCTGTTTTTT.

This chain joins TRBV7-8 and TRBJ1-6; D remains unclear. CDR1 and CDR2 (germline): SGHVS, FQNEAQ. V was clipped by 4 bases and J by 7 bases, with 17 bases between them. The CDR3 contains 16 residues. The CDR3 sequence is CASSSIRLRENSPLHF. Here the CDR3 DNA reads TGTGCCAGCAGCTCGATTCGGCTGAGGGAGAATTCACCCCTCCACTTT.

For the CDR3, the DNA is TGTGCCAGTATCGAGACAGGGGTCCGGAATCGTGAAGCTTTCTTT. Translated, it gives CASIETGVRNREAFF. The genes are TRBV19 and TRBJ1-1, with TRBD1 identical over 8 bases. Germline V gene sequence: CDR1 LNHDA, CDR2 SQIVND (reference sequence). The CDR3 length is 15 residues. V dropped 7 bases and J dropped 7; count of bases not matched to a gene: 14.